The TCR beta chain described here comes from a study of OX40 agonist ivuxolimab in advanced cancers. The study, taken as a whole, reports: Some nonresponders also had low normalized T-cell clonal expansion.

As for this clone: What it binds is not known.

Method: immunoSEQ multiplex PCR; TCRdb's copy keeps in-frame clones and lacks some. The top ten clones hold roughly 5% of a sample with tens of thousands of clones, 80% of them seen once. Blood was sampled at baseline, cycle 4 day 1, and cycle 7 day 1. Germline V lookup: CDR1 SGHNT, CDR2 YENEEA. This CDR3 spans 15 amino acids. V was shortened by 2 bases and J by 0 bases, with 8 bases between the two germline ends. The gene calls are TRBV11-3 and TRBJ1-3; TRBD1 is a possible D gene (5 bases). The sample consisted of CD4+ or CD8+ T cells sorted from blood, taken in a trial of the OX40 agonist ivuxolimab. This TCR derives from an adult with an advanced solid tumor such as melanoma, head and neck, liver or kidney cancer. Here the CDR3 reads CASSLRDRSGNTIYF. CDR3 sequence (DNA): TGTGCCAGCAGCTTAAGGGACCGCTCTGGAAACACCATATATTTT. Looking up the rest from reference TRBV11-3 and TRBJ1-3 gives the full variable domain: EAGVVQSPRYKIIEKKQPVAFWCNPISGHNTLYWYLQNLGQGPELLIRYENEEAVDDSQLPKDRFSAERLKGVDSTLKIQPAELGDSAVYLCASSLRDRSGNTIYFGEGSWLTVV.